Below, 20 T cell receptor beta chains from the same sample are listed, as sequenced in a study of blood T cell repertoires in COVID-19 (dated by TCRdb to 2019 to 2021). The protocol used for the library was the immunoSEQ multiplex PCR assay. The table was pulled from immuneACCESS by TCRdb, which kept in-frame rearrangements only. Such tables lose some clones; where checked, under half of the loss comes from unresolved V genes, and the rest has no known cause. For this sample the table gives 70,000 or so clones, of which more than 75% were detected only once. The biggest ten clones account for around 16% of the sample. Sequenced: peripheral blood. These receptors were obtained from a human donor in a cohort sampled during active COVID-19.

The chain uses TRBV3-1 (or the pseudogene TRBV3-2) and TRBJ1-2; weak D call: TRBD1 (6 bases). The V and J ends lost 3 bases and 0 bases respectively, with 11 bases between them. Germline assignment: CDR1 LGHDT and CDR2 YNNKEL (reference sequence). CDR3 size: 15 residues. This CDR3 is CASSQGQPSNYGYTF. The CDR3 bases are TGTGCCAGCAGCCAGGGACAACCTTCTAACTATGGCTACACCTTC.

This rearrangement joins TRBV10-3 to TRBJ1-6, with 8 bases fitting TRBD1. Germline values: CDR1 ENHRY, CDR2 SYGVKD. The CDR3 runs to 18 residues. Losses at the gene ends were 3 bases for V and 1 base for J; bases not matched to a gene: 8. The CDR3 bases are TGTGCCATCAGTGATGGACAGGGACAAGGGTCCTATAATTCACCCCTCCACTTT. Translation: CAISDGQGQGSYNSPLHF.

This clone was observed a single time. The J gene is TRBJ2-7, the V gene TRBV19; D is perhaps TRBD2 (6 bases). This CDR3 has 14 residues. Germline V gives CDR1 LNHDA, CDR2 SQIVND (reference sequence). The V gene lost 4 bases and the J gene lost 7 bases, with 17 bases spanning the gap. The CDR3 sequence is CASSTTAAEGEQYF. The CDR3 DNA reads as TGTGCCAGTAGTACGACAGCGGCGGAGGGAGAGCAGTACTTC.

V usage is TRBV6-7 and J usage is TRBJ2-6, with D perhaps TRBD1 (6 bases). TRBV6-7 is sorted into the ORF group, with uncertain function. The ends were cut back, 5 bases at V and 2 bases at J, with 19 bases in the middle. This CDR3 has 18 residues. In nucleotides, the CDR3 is TGTGCCAGCAGTAACCCGGGACAATCTTCAACTGGGGCCAACGTCCTGACTTTC. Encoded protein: CASSNPGQSSTGANVLTF.

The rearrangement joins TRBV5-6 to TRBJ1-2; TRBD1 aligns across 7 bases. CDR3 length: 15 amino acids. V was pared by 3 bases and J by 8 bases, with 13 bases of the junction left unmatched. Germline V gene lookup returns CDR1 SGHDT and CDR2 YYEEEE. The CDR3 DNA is TGTGCCAGCAGCTCGACAGGGTACGCTGATCCGGGCTACACCTTC. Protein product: CASSSTGYADPGYTF.

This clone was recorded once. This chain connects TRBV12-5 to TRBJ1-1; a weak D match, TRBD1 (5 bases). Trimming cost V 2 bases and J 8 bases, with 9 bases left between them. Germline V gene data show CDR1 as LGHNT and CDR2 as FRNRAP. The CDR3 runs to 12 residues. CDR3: CASGLRAGEAFF. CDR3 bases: TGTGCTAGTGGTTTGAGGGCAGGGGAAGCTTTCTTT.

The CDR3 reads CASSIGQSSYNEQFF. CDR3 nucleotides: TGTGCCAGCAGCATAGGACAGAGCTCCTACAATGAGCAGTTCTTC. The V gene is TRBV7-9, the J gene TRBJ2-1, with D possibly being TRBD1 (6 bases). The V end was cut by 5 bases, the J end by 0 bases, with 11 bases between. This CDR3 comprises 15 residues. The germline V gene has CDR1 SEHNR and CDR2 FQNEAQ (reference sequence).

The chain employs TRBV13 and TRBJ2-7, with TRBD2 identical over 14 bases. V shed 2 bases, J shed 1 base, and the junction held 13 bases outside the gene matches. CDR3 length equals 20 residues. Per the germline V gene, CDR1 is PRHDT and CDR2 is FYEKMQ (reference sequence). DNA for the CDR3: TGTGCCAGCAGCTTATATCGTTGGGGGACTAGCGGGAGTGTGTCCTACGAGCAGTACTTC. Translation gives CASSLYRWGTSGSVSYEQYF.

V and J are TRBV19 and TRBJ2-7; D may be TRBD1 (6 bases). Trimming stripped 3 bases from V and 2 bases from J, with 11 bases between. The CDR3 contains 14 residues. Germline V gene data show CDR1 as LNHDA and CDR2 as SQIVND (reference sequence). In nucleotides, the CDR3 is TGTGCCAGTAGTATTTCTAGGGACACCTACGAGCAGTACTTC. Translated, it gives CASSISRDTYEQYF.

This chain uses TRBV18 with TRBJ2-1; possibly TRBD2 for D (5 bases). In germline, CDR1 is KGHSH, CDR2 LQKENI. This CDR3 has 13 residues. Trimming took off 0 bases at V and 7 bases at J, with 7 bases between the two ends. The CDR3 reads CASSPPGVNEQFF. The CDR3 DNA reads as TGTGCCAGCTCACCACCCGGGGTAAATGAGCAGTTCTTC. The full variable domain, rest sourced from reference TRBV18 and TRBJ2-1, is NAGVMQNPRHLVRRRGQEARLRCSPMKGHSHVYWYRQLPEEGLKFMVYLQKENIIDESGMPKERFSAEFPKEGPSILRIQQVVRGDSAAYFCASSPPGVNEQFFGPGTRLTVL.

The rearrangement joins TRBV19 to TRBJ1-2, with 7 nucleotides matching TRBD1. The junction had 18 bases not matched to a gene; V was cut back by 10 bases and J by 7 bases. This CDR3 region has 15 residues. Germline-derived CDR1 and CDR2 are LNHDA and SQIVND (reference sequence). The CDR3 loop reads CATFPNRGGSGGYTF. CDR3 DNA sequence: TGTGCCACCTTCCCCAACAGGGGAGGTTCGGGTGGCTACACCTTC.

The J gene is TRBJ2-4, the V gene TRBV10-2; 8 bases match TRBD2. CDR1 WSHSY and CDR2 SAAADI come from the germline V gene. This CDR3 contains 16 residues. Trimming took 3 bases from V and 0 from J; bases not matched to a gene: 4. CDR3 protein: CASSDAGGPAKNIQYF. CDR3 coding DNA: TGCGCCAGCAGTGACGCGGGAGGCCCAGCCAAAAACATTCAGTACTTC.

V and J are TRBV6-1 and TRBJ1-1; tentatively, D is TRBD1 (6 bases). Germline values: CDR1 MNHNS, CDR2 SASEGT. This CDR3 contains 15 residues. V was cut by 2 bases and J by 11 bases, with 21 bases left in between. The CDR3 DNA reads TGTGCCAGCAGTGAAATTGGGGGGGGGCAAGGTGGGGCTTTCTTT. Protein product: CASSEIGGGQGGAFF.

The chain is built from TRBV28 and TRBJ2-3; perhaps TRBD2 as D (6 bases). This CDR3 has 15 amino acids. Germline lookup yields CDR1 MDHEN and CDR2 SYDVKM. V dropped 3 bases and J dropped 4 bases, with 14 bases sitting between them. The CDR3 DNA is TGTGCCAGCAGTTTGAGGACGGAGGGACCAGATACGCAGTATTTT. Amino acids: CASSLRTEGPDTQYF.

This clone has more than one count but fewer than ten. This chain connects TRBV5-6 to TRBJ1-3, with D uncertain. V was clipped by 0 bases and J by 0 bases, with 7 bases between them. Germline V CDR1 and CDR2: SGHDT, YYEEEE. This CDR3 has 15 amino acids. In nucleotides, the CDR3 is TGTGCCAGCAGCTTGGTGAGGGACTCTGGAAACACCATATATTTT. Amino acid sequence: CASSLVRDSGNTIYF.

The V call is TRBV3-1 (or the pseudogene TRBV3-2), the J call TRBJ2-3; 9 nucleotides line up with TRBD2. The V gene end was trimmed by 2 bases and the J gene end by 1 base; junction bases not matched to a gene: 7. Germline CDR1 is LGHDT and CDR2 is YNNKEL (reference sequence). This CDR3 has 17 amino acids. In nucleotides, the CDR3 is TGTGCCAGCAGCCAAAGGATAGCGGGAGACGGCACAGATACGCAGTATTTT. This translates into CASSQRIAGDGTDTQYF.

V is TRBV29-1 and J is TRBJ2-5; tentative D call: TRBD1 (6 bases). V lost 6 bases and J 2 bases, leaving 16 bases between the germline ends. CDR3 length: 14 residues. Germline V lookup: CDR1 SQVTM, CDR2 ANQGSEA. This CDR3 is CSVAGTKVQETQYF. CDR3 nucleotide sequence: TGCAGCGTCGCCGGGACAAAGGTACAAGAGACCCAGTACTTC.

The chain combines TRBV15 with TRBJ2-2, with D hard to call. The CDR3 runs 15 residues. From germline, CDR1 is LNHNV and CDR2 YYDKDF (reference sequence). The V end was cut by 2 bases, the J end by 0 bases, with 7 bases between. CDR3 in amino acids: CATSRTLANTGELFF. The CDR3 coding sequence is TGTGCCACCAGCAGAACCCTAGCGAACACCGGGGAGCTGTTTTTT.

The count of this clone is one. The CDR3 spells CAISGQGSDTQYF. CDR3 nucleotide sequence: TGTGCCATTTCGGGACAGGGAAGCGATACGCAGTATTTT. This chain links TRBV24-1 with TRBJ2-3, with TRBD1 matching over 9 bases. Germline V gene lookup returns CDR1 KGHDR and CDR2 SFDVKD. Unmatched junction bases numbered 8, after V lost 11 bases and J lost 6 bases. This CDR3 spans 13 amino acids.

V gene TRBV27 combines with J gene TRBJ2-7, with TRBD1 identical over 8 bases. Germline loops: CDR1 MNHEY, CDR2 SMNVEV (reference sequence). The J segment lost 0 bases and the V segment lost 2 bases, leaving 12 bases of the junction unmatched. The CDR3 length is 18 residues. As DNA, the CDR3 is TGTGCCAGCAGTTTAAGTTTTGCCTACAGGGGGAGCTCCTACGAGCAGTACTTC. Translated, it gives CASSLSFAYRGSSYEQYF.